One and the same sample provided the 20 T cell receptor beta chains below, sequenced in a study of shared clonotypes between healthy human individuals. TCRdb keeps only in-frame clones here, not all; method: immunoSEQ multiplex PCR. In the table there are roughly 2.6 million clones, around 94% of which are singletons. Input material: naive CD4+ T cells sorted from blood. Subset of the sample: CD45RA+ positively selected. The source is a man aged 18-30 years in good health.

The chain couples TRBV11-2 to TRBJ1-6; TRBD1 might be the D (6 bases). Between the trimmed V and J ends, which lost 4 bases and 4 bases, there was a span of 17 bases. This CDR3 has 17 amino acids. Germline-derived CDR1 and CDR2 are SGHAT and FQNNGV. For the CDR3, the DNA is TGTGCCAGCAGCTCAGGTGGGGGCTTTCCTTATAATTCACCCCTCCACTTT. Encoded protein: CASSSGGGFPYNSPLHF.

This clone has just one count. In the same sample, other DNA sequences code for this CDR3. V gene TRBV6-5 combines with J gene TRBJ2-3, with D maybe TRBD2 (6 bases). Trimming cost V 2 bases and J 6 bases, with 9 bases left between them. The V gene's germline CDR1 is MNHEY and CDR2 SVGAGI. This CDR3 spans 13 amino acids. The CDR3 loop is CASSYGRGDTQYF. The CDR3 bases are TGTGCCAGCAGTTACGGACGGGGGGATACGCAGTATTTT.

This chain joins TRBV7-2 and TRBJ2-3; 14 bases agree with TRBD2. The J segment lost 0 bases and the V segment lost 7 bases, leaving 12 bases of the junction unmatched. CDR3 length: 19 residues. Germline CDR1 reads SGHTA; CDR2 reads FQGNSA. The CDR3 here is CASTRLAGGPTLSTDTQYF. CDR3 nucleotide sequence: TGTGCCAGCACCCGACTAGCGGGAGGGCCAACTTTAAGCACAGATACGCAGTATTTT.

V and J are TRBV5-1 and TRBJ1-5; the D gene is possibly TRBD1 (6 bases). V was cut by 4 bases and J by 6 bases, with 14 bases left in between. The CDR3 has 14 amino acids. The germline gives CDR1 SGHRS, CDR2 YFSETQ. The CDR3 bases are TGCGCCAGCAGCCTCGATAGGGGGGTTCAGCCCCAGCATTTT. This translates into CASSLDRGVQPQHF.

The CDR3 DNA is TGTGCCAGCGGGGGAGGGACAACGCAGTATTTT. Protein product: CASGGGTTQYF. The chain links TRBV6-5 to TRBJ2-3; TRBD2 is a possible D gene (7 bases). Looked up from germline, CDR1 is MNHEY and CDR2 is SVGAGI. With 8 bases removed from V and 9 bases from J, the gap between germline ends came to 12 bases. The CDR3 has 11 residues.

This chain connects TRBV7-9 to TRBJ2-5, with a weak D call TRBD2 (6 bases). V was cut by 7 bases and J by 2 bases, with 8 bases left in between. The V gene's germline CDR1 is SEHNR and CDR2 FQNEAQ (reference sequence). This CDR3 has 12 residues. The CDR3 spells CASNGGQETQYF. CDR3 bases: TGTGCCAGCAACGGGGGACAAGAGACCCAGTACTTC.

The CDR3 DNA sequence: TGTGCCAGCAGCACTCGGGAACGGAACACTGAAGCTTTCTTT. Translated: CASSTRERNTEAFF. The chain is built from TRBV7-2 and TRBJ1-1; no reliable D call. Trimming took off 5 bases at V and 1 base at J, with 11 bases between the two ends. Germline CDR1 is SGHTA and CDR2 is FQGNSA. The CDR3 is 14 residues long. The whole variable domain, filled in from reference TRBV7-2 and TRBJ1-1, reads GAGVSQSPSNKVTEKGKDVELRCDPISGHTALYWYRQSLGQGLEFLIYFQGNSAPDKSGLPSDRFSAERTGGSVSTLTIQRTQQEDSAVYLCASSTRERNTEAFFGQGTRLTVV.

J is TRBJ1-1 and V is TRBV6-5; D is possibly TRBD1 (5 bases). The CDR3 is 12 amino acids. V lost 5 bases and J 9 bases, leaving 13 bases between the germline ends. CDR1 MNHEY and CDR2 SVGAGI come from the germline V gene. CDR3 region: CASSLWGGKAFF. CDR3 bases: TGTGCCAGCAGTCTTTGGGGGGGGAAAGCTTTCTTT.

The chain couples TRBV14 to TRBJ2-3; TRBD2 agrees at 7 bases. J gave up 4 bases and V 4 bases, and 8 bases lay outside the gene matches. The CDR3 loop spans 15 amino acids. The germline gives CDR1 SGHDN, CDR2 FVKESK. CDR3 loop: CASSPGSGRADTQYF. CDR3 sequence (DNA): TGTGCCAGCAGCCCCGGTTCGGGGAGGGCAGATACGCAGTATTTT.

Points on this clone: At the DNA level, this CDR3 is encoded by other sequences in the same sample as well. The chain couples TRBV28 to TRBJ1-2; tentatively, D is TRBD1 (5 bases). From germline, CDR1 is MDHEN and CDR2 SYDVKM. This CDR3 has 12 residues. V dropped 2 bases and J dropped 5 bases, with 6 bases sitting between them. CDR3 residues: CASSLGGYGYTF. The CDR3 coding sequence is TGTGCCAGCAGTTTAGGGGGTTATGGCTACACCTTC.

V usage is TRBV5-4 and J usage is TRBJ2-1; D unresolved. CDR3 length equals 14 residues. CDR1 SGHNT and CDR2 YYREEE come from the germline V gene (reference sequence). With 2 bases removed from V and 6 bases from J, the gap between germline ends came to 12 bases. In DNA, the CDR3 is TGTGCCAGCAGCTTAAGACGCGATTCCAATGAGCAGTTCTTC. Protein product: CASSLRRDSNEQFF.

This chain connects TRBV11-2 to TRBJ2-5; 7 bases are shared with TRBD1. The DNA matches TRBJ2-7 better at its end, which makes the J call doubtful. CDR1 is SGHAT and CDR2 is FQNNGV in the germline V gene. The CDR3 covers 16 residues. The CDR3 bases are TGTGCCAGCAGCTTAGGGGGACAGAAAAGCTCCTACGAGCAGTACTTC. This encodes CASSLGGQKSSYEQYF.

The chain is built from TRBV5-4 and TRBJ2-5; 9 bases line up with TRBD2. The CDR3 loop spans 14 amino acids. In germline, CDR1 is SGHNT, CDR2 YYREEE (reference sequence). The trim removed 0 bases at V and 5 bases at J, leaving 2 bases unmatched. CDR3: CASSLGLADETQYF. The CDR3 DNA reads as TGTGCCAGCAGCTTGGGACTAGCGGACGAGACCCAGTACTTC.

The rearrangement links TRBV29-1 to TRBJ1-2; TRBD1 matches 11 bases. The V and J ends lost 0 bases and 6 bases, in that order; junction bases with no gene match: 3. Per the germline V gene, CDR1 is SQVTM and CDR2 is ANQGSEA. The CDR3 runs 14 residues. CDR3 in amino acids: CSVEDLGQGDGYTF. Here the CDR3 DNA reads TGCAGCGTTGAAGATTTGGGACAGGGGGATGGCTACACCTTC.

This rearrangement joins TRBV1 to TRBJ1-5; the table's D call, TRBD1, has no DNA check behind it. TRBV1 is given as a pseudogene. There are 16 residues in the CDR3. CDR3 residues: CTSSQRTAHSNQPQHF. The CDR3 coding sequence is TGCACCAGCAGCCAACGAACAGCCCATAGCAATCAGCCCCAGCATTTT.

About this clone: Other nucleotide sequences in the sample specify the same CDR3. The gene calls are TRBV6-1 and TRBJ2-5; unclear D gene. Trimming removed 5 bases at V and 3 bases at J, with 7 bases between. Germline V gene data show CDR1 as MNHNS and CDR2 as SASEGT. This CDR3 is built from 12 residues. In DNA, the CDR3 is TGTGCCAGCAGTCGCCAAAAAGAGACCCAGTACTTC. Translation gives CASSRQKETQYF.

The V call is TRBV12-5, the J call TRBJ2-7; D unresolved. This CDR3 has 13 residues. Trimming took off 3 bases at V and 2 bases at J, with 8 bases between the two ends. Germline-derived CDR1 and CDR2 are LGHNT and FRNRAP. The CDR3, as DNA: TGTGCTAGTGGTTTAGATGGACCCTACGAGCAGTACTTC. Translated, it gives CASGLDGPYEQYF.

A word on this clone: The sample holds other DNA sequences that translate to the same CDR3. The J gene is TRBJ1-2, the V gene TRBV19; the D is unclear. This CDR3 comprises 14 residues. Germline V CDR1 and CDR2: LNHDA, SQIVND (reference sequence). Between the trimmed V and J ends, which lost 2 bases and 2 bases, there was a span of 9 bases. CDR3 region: CASSIRAENYGYTF. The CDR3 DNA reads TGTGCCAGTAGTATAAGGGCCGAGAACTATGGCTACACCTTC.

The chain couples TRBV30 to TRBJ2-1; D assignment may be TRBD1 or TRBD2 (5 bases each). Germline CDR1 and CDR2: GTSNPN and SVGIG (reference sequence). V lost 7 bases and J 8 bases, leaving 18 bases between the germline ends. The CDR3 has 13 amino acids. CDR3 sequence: CALNRDARDEQFF. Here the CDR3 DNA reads TGTGCCTTAAACCGGGACGCCCGCGATGAGCAGTTCTTC. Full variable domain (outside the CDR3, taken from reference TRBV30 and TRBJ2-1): SQTIHQWPATLVQPVGSPLSLECTVEGTSNPNLYWYRQAAGRGLQLLFYSVGIGQISSEVPQNLSASRPQDRQFILSSKKLLLSDSGFYLCALNRDARDEQFFGPGTRLTVL.

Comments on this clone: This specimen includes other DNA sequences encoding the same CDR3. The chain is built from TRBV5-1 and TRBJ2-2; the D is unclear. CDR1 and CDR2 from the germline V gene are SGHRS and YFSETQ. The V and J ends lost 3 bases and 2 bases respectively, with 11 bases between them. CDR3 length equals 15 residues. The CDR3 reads CASSSGGGNTGELFF. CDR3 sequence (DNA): TGCGCCAGCAGCTCGGGTGGCGGCAACACCGGGGAGCTGTTTTTT.